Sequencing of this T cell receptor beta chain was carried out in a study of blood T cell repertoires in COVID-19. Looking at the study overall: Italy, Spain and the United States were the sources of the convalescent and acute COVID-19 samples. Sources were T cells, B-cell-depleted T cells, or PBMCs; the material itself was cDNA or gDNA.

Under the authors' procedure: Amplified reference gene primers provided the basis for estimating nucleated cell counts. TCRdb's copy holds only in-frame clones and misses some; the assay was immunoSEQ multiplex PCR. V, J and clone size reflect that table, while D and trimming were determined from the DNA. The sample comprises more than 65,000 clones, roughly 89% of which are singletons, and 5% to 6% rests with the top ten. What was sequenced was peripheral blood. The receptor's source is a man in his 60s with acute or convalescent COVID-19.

This CDR3 is CASSPPLAEETQYF. Written as DNA, the CDR3 is TGTGCCAGCAGCCCCCCCCTAGCGGAAGAGACCCAGTACTTC. The J gene is TRBJ2-5, the V gene TRBV9; 7 bases fit TRBD2. The V and J ends lost 4 bases and 3 bases, in that order; junction bases with no gene match: 6. This CDR3 region has 14 residues. Germline V lookup: CDR1 SGDLS, CDR2 YYNGEE.